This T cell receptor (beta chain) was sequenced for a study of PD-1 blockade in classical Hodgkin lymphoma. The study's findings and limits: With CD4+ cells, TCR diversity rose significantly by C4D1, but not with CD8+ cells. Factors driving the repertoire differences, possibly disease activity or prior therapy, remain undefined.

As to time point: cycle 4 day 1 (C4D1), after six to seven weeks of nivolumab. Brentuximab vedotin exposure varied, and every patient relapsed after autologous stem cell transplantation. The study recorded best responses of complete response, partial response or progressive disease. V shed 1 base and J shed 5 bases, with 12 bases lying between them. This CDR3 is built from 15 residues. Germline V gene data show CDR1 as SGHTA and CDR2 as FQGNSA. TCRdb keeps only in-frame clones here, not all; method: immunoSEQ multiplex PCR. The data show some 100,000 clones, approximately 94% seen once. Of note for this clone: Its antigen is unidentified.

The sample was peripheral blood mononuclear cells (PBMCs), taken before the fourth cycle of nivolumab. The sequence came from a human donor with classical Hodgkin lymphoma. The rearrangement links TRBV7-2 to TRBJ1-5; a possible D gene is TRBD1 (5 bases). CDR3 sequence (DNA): TGTGCCAGCAGCTTAGGGTTGGGGGTGGATCAGCCCCAGCATTTT. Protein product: CASSLGLGVDQPQHF.